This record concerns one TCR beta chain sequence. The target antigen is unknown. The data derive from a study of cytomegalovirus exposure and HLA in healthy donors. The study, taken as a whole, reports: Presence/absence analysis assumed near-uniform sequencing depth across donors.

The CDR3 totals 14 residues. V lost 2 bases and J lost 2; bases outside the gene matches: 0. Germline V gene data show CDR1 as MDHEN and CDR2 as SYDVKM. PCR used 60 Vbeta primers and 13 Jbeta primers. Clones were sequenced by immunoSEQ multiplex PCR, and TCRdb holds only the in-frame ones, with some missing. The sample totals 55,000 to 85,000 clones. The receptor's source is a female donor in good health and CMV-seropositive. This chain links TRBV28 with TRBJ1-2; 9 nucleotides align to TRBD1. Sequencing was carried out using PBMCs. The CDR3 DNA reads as TGTGCCAGCAGTTTAGGGACAGGGAACTATGGCTACACCTTC. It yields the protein CASSLGTGNYGYTF.